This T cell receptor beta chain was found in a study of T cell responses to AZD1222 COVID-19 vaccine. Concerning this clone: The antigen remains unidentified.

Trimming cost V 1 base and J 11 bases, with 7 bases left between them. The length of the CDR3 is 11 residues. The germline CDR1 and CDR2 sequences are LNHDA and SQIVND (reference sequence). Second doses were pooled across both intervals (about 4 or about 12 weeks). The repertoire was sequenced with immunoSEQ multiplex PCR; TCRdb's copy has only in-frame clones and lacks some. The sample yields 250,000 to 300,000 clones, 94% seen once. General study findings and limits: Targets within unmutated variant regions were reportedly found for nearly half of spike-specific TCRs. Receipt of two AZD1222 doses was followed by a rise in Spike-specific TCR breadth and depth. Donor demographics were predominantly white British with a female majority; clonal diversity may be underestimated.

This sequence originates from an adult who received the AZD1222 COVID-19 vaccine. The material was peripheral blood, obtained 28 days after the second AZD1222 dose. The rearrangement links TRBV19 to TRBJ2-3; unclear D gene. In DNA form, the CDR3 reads TGTGCCAGTAGTATAGTCGGCCGGCAGTATTTT. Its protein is CASSIVGRQYF.